A single sample gave rise to the 3 T cell receptor beta chains below, sequenced in a study of technical replicates of blood from a few donors. Sequenced by immunoSEQ multiplex PCR; TCRdb stores in-frame clones only, minus some. The table records 75,000 to 90,000 clones, 95% of them present only once. The sequencing input was T cells isolated from PBMCs. These receptors originate from a human donor in good health.

This chain uses TRBV11-2 with TRBJ2-7; 11 nucleotides match TRBD2. Germline V gene sequence: CDR1 SGHAT, CDR2 FQNNGV. Trimming cost V 3 bases and J 7 bases; bases outside gene matches: 11. The CDR3 spans 16 residues. DNA for the CDR3: TGTGCCAGCAGCTTCCTGGTTGGGACTAGCGGTGGGGAGCAGTACTTC. Translating gives CASSFLVGTSGGEQYF.

The chain uses TRBV9 and TRBJ2-3; perhaps D is TRBD1 or TRBD2 (5 bases each). In germline, CDR1 is SGDLS, CDR2 YYNGEE. This CDR3 has 17 residues. Trimming pared 4 bases from V and 2 bases from J, leaving 20 bases between. In DNA form, the CDR3 reads TGTGCCAGCAGCCTAGGGGTTGGCGGGCCTTACACAGATACGCAGTATTTT. This sequence encodes CASSLGVGGPYTDTQYF.

The J gene is TRBJ2-2, the V gene TRBV7-2; TRBD2 matches 7 bases. Trimming removed 5 bases from V and 0 bases from J; junction bases left unmatched: 3. CDR1 is SGHTA, CDR2 FQGNSA, per germline. The CDR3 spans 15 residues. CDR3 nucleotides: TGTGCCAGCAGCATCGGACTAGCGAACACCGGGGAGCTGTTTTTT. Translating it yields CASSIGLANTGELFF. The full variable domain, with the rest looked up from reference TRBV7-2 and TRBJ2-2, is GAGVSQSPSNKVTEKGKDVELRCDPISGHTALYWYRQSLGQGLEFLIYFQGNSAPDKSGLPSDRFSAERTGGSVSTLTIQRTQQEDSAVYLCASSIGLANTGELFFGEGSRLTVL.